The clone carrying this T cell receptor beta chain appeared a few times. Its antigen is not known. Assay used: immunoSEQ multiplex PCR; TCRdb lists only in-frame clones, some missing. Here the sample spans about 94,000 clones, roughly 90% being singletons. This entry belongs to a study of graft-versus-host responses after intestinal transplantation. As for the study in general: Multivisceral, liver-intestinal, or isolated intestinal grafts went to recipients. General study results and limits: Allografts carried high graft-versus-host to host-versus-graft clonal ratios in patients having graft-donor T cell macrochimerism. Circulating GvH clones peaking coincided with falling HvG clones soon after transplant. GvH clones appeared in recipient marrow, some first in ileum or blood.

Germline V gene data show CDR1 as LNHDA and CDR2 as SQIVND (reference sequence). V was shortened by 2 bases and J by 7 bases, with 15 bases between the two germline ends. The CDR3 runs 15 residues. The sample was unstimulated CD8+ T cells sorted from spleen or lymph node cells, taken before intestinal transplant. The source of this sequence is a human donor who received an intestinal transplant. This chain uses TRBV19 with TRBJ2-1; D perhaps matches TRBD2 (6 bases). The CDR3: CASSILGDGGNEQFF. In nucleotides, the CDR3 is TGTGCCAGTAGTATATTGGGTGACGGAGGGAATGAGCAGTTCTTC.